Each of the 32 T cell receptor beta chains below was sequenced from the same sample in a study of shared clonotypes between healthy human individuals. Repertoires were generated with immunoSEQ multiplex PCR, while TCRdb's copy carries only in-frame clones and drops some. Among about half a million clones listed, around 79% were seen once. Sample: PBMCs. The receptor set was obtained from a woman aged 40 to 50 in good health. Some clones in this sample may be carry-over from other donors' samples.

The chain combines TRBV6-5 with TRBJ1-6, with 7 bases lining up with TRBD1. Germline CDR1 is MNHEY and CDR2 is SVGAGI. The J segment lost 10 bases and the V segment lost 4 bases, leaving 7 bases of the junction unmatched. The CDR3 sequence is 14 residues long. Written as DNA, the CDR3 is TGTGCCAGCAGTTCCTACAGGGGCAGGTCACCCCTCCACTTT. This translates into CASSSYRGRSPLHF.

The rearrangement uses TRBV10-3 and TRBJ2-7; D unresolved. V lost 2 bases and J 4 bases, leaving 15 bases between the germline ends. The germline gives CDR1 ENHRY, CDR2 SYGVKD. This CDR3 is built from 15 residues. This CDR3 reads CAISESTATVYEQYF. CDR3 nucleotide sequence: TGTGCCATCAGTGAGAGTACAGCAACCGTTTACGAGCAGTACTTC.

The chain has TRBV10-2 and TRBJ2-6; D might be TRBD2 (5 bases). Per germline, CDR1 WSHSY and CDR2 SAAADI. V was trimmed by 6 bases and J by 8 bases, leaving 14 bases between them. This CDR3 comprises 14 residues. The CDR3 DNA follows: TGCGCCAGCAGGGACCCCCGGAGGACCAACGTCCTGACTTTC. Residues: CASRDPRRTNVLTF.

This clone was counted once. The chain has TRBV21-1 and TRBJ1-4; the table's TRBD1 call for D was not verified on the DNA. TRBV21-1 constitutes a pseudogene. This CDR3 is 18 amino acids long. The CDR3 here is CASSKPTQADPGNEKLFF. The CDR3 nucleotides read TGTGCCAGCAGCAAACCGACGCAGGCCGACCCTGGTAATGAAAAACTGTTTTTT.

The rearrangement joins TRBV28 to TRBJ1-5, with no clear D. The CDR3 spans 12 residues. Germline CDR1 reads MDHEN; CDR2 reads SYDVKM. V was pared by 7 bases and J by 2 bases, with 6 bases between. This chain's CDR3 is CASTQGNQPQHF. DNA for the CDR3: TGTGCCAGCACCCAAGGCAATCAGCCCCAGCATTTT.

V and J are TRBV5-4 and TRBJ2-2; possible D gene TRBD2, 5 bases. The CDR3 runs to 15 residues. CDR1 is SGHNT and CDR2 is YYREEE in the germline V gene (reference sequence). Trimming took off 4 bases at V and 5 bases at J, with 15 bases between the two ends. The chain's CDR3 is CASSSGDPRTGELFF. DNA for the CDR3: TGTGCCAGCAGCAGCGGAGACCCTAGGACCGGGGAGCTGTTTTTT.

The chain is built from TRBV28 and TRBJ1-5; D not resolved. Per the germline V gene, CDR1 is MDHEN and CDR2 is SYDVKM. The CDR3 totals 14 residues. V gave up 5 bases and J gave up 0 bases, with 8 bases separating them. The CDR3 DNA reads as TGTGCCAGCAGTCCGCCGATTAGCAATCAGCCCCAGCATTTT. Translating gives CASSPPISNQPQHF.

This clone was found a few times. The V and J genes are TRBV30 and TRBJ2-7; no clear D. The CDR3 runs to 13 residues. Germline assignment: CDR1 GTSNPN and CDR2 SVGIG (reference sequence). Trimming took 0 bases from V and 3 from J, leaving 9 bases between them. The CDR3 here is CAWSVHGVYEQYF. The CDR3 DNA reads TGTGCCTGGAGTGTACATGGGGTCTACGAGCAGTACTTC.

Worth noting for this clone: The sample has other DNA sequences that encode this CDR3 too. This chain uses TRBV7-9 with TRBJ1-1; D is ambiguous. The length of the CDR3 is 13 residues. The V gene's germline CDR1 is SEHNR and CDR2 FQNEAQ (reference sequence). V was trimmed by 3 bases and J by 2 bases, leaving 7 bases between them. As DNA, the CDR3 is TGTGCCAGCAGCTTTTATGCCAACACTGAAGCTTTCTTT. Amino acids: CASSFYANTEAFF.

The chain employs TRBV5-4 and TRBJ1-4; D remains unclear. The CDR3 has 15 residues. V was clipped by 0 bases and J by 5 bases, with 11 bases between them. The germline gives CDR1 SGHNT, CDR2 YYREEE (reference sequence). CDR3 sequence reads: CASSLGGRPNEKLFF. Here the CDR3 DNA reads TGTGCCAGCAGCTTGGGGGGTCGCCCAAATGAAAAACTGTTTTTT.

The rearrangement uses TRBV28 and TRBJ1-3, with 8 bases matching TRBD1. This CDR3 has 16 residues. Looked up from germline, CDR1 is MDHEN and CDR2 is SYDVKM. Trimming removed 5 bases from V and 4 bases from J; junction bases left unmatched: 10. The CDR3: CASSPMDREVGNTIYF. The CDR3 DNA reads TGTGCCAGCAGTCCCATGGACAGGGAGGTAGGAAACACCATATATTTT. The full variable domain, rest sourced from reference TRBV28 and TRBJ1-3, is DVKVTQSSRYLVKRTGEKVFLECVQDMDHENMFWYRQDPGLGLRLIYFSYDVKMKEKGDIPEGYSVSREKKERFSLILESASTNQTSMYLCASSPMDREVGNTIYFGEGSWLTVV.

The rearrangement links TRBV10-3 to TRBJ2-7; D gene uncertain. The ends were cut back, 7 bases at V and 5 bases at J, with 24 bases in the middle. CDR1 and CDR2 (germline): ENHRY, SYGVKD. The CDR3 loop spans 16 amino acids. The DNA for the CDR3 is TGTGCCATCAAAGAAGGTGGGTGGGCGGACCCACACGAGCAGTACTTC. Translation gives CAIKEGGWADPHEQYF.

V usage is TRBV11-3 and J usage is TRBJ2-2; D is unresolved. This CDR3 has 12 amino acids. Trimming took off 0 bases at V and 5 bases at J, with 1 base between the two ends. Germline V CDR1 and CDR2: SGHNT, YENEEA. The CDR3 sequence: CASSLETGELFF. The CDR3 region has the DNA TGTGCCAGCAGCTTAGAGACCGGGGAGCTGTTTTTT. Complete variable domain (other parts from reference TRBV11-3 and TRBJ2-2): EAGVVQSPRYKIIEKKQPVAFWCNPISGHNTLYWYLQNLGQGPELLIRYENEEAVDDSQLPKDRFSAERLKGVDSTLKIQPAELGDSAVYLCASSLETGELFFGEGSRLTVL.

The genes are TRBV29-1 and TRBJ2-3, with TRBD2 matching 11 bases. Trimming took 8 bases from V and 4 from J; bases not matched to a gene: 11. The germline V gene encodes CDR1 SQVTM and CDR2 ANQGSEA. CDR3 length equals 15 residues. The CDR3 region has the DNA TGCAGCAACAGGGGGAGACTAGCGGGGTCAGATACGCAGTATTTT. Residues: CSNRGRLAGSDTQYF.

The chain employs TRBV2 and TRBJ2-1, with TRBD1 as a possible D gene (6 bases). This CDR3 has 13 amino acids. Trimming pared 1 base from V and 7 bases from J, leaving 8 bases between. Germline CDR1 SNHLY, CDR2 FYNNEI. Here the CDR3 reads CASSEGTGNEQFF. In DNA, the CDR3 is TGTGCCAGCAGTGAAGGAACAGGGAATGAGCAGTTCTTC. The variable domain in full, completed from reference TRBV2 and TRBJ2-1, reads EPEVTQTPSHQVTQMGQEVILRCVPISNHLYFYWYRQILGQKVEFLVSFYNNEISEKSEIFDDQFSVERPDGSNFTLKIRSTKLEDSAMYFCASSEGTGNEQFFGPGTRLTVL.

V is TRBV5-1 and J is TRBJ2-1; TRBD1 agrees at 7 bases. Losses at the gene ends were 4 bases for V and 10 bases for J; bases not matched to a gene: 5. This CDR3 has 12 residues. Germline V gene lookup returns CDR1 SGHRS and CDR2 YFSETQ. CDR3 sequence reads: CASSQSDREQFF. The CDR3 DNA sequence: TGCGCCAGCAGCCAGTCGGACAGGGAGCAGTTCTTC.

This CDR3 is CASNPGAYEQYF. The CDR3 region has the DNA TGTGCCAGCAATCCAGGGGCCTACGAGCAGTACTTC. The J gene is TRBJ2-7, the V gene TRBV28; tentative D call: TRBD1 (6 bases). V was trimmed by 7 bases and J by 2 bases, leaving 9 bases between them. Germline-derived CDR1 and CDR2 are MDHEN and SYDVKM. The CDR3 is 12 residues long.

CDR3 region: CASSYGDRGRAGELFF. The DNA of the CDR3 is TGTGCCAGCAGTTATGGGGACAGGGGGCGCGCCGGGGAGCTGTTTTTT. The genes are TRBV6-5 and TRBJ2-2, with TRBD1 matching 12 bases. The CDR3 loop spans 16 amino acids. Germline loops: CDR1 MNHEY, CDR2 SVGAGI. With V trimmed by 3 bases and J by 6 bases, 5 bases remained unmatched.

The chain has TRBV5-1 and TRBJ2-1; 9 bases map to TRBD2. Germline CDR1 is SGHRS and CDR2 is YFSETQ. The CDR3 extends over 16 amino acids. J lost 2 bases, V lost 4 bases, and 7 bases had no gene match. This CDR3 is CASSPKTSGAYNEQFF. CDR3 bases: TGCGCCAGCAGCCCGAAGACTAGCGGAGCCTACAATGAGCAGTTCTTC.

There are a few counts of this clone. The chain has TRBV7-2 and TRBJ1-1; D may be TRBD1 (6 bases). Germline V gives CDR1 SGHTA, CDR2 FQGNSA. V lost 5 bases to trimming and J lost 1 base, with 20 bases between them. This CDR3 has 17 amino acids. This CDR3 is CASSPSLQGLRNTEAFF. CDR3 nucleotide sequence: TGTGCCAGCAGCCCGAGCTTACAGGGCCTTAGGAACACTGAAGCTTTCTTT. The variable domain in full, completed from reference TRBV7-2 and TRBJ1-1, reads GAGVSQSPSNKVTEKGKDVELRCDPISGHTALYWYRQSLGQGLEFLIYFQGNSAPDKSGLPSDRFSAERTGGSVSTLTIQRTQQEDSAVYLCASSPSLQGLRNTEAFFGQGTRLTVV.

This chain links TRBV11-2 with TRBJ2-1; no definite D call. The V gene lost 5 bases and the J gene lost 0 bases, with 8 bases spanning the gap. Germline-derived CDR1 and CDR2 are SGHAT and FQNNGV. This CDR3 has 14 amino acids. The CDR3 nucleotides are TGTGCCAGCAGCCCAAGGCTCTCCTACAATGAGCAGTTCTTC. As protein: CASSPRLSYNEQFF.

CDR3: CASSLRLAGGYNEQFF. CDR3 DNA sequence: TGTGCCAGCAGCTTGAGGTTAGCGGGAGGGTACAATGAGCAGTTCTTC. The chain employs TRBV5-4 and TRBJ2-1, with TRBD2 matching over 11 bases. Germline CDR1 and CDR2: SGHNT and YYREEE (reference sequence). J was trimmed by 4 bases and V by 1 base; bases with no gene match: 4. The CDR3 length is 16 residues.

This clone was counted once. The chain recombines TRBV9 with TRBJ2-1, with TRBD2 identical over 9 bases. The CDR3 totals 14 residues. Germline V gene sequence: CDR1 SGDLS, CDR2 YYNGEE. J was trimmed by 7 bases and V by 2 bases; bases with no gene match: 4. CDR3 loop: CASSVREGWNEQFF. The CDR3 bases are TGTGCCAGCAGCGTGCGGGAGGGCTGGAATGAGCAGTTCTTC.

The chain combines TRBV7-8 with TRBJ2-7; no reliable D call. CDR1 is SGHVS and CDR2 is FQNEAQ in the germline V gene. The CDR3 has 14 amino acids. The V end was cut by 5 bases, the J end by 5 bases, with 16 bases between. The CDR3 DNA follows: TGTGCCAGCAGCCCGAATAGAGAAAGCCACGAGCAGTACTTC. This translates into CASSPNRESHEQYF.

Details on this clone: At one end the junction does not follow the germline gene, possibly because of a read error. The same CDR3 can be traced to other DNA sequences in this sample. The chain is built from TRBV29-1 and TRBJ1-1; D call uncertain. CDR1 and CDR2 from the germline V gene are SQVTM and ANQGSEA. This CDR3 spans 12 amino acids. CDR3 in DNA: TGCAGCGGGGAACACCCTCCAACTGAGGCTTTCTTT. It encodes CSGEHPPTEAFF.

The chain couples TRBV11-2 to TRBJ2-1; TRBD2 is a possible D gene (5 bases). CDR3 length: 10 residues. The germline V gene has CDR1 SGHAT and CDR2 FQNNGV. V dropped 4 bases and J dropped 10 bases, with 5 bases sitting between them. In nucleotides, the CDR3 is TGTGCCAGCAGCTCGGGGGAGCAGTTCTTC. This gives the protein CASSSGEQFF.

The genes are TRBV7-2 and TRBJ2-3; D ambiguous. Trimming pared 5 bases from V and 4 bases from J, leaving 13 bases between. The CDR3 loop spans 14 amino acids. Germline-derived CDR1 and CDR2 are SGHTA and FQGNSA. The CDR3 DNA reads TGTGCCAGCAGCCCCGGTTGGAGCTCAGATACGCAGTATTTT. Its protein product is CASSPGWSSDTQYF.

This clone was detected only once. The V call is TRBV18, the J call TRBJ2-7; 8 bases are shared with TRBD2. Germline CDR1 KGHSH, CDR2 LQKENI. This CDR3 contains 15 residues. Germline trimming cut 0 bases from V and 3 bases from J; bases unmatched to any gene: 4. The DNA for the CDR3 is TGTGCCAGCTCACCACCGAGCGGGAGATTCTACGAGCAGTACTTC. It encodes CASSPPSGRFYEQYF.

The chain joins TRBV11-1 to TRBJ2-1; 10 bases are a match to TRBD1. Looked up from germline, CDR1 is SGHAT and CDR2 is FQDESV (reference sequence). The CDR3 has 15 residues. V gave up 5 bases and J gave up 9 bases; unmatched junction bases: 10. The CDR3 nucleotides are TGTGCCAGCAGCCCCCGACAGGGGGCAGTTGGTGAGCAGTTCTTC. Translation gives CASSPRQGAVGEQFF.

As concerns this clone: This sample includes further DNA sequences coding for the same CDR3. The chain links TRBV9 to TRBJ2-1; D is unclear. The germline V gene has CDR1 SGDLS and CDR2 YYNGEE. Trimming took off 0 bases at V and 5 bases at J, with 6 bases between the two ends. The CDR3 is 13 residues long. The DNA for the CDR3 is TGTGCCAGCAGCGTAGCCAGGAACAATGAGCAGTTCTTC. It is translated as CASSVARNNEQFF.

The sample holds a few counts of this clone. This chain joins TRBV2 and TRBJ2-1, with D possibly being TRBD2 (5 bases). Germline values: CDR1 SNHLY, CDR2 FYNNEI. Trimming removed 3 bases at V and 7 bases at J, with 7 bases between. The CDR3 has 12 residues. CDR3 amino acids: CASSDWENEQFF. The DNA of the CDR3 is TGTGCCAGCAGTGATTGGGAGAATGAGCAGTTCTTC.

V usage is TRBV5-4 and J usage is TRBJ2-2; D possibly corresponds to TRBD2 (5 bases). V was pared by 3 bases and J by 5 bases, with 11 bases between. The CDR3 has 14 amino acids. Germline V gives CDR1 SGHNT, CDR2 YYREEE (reference sequence). CDR3: CASSSGGQTGELFF. The CDR3 coding sequence is TGTGCCAGCAGCTCCGGAGGTCAGACCGGGGAGCTGTTTTTT.